One and the same sample provided the 24 T cell receptor beta chains below, sequenced in a study of T cells in Graves' hyperthyroidism and ophthalmopathy. Amplification of TCR beta CDR3 regions was performed using RNA transcripts as template. The HTBI primer set was used in a first-round RT-PCR of the TCR CDR3. TCRdb itself ran the multiplex PCR reads through MiXCR, one entry per CDR3 protein. The sample shows some 620,000 distinct CDR3 sequences, about a sixth of them seen only once. The material sequenced was blood. These receptors came from a woman aged 30 to 39 with Graves' hyperthyroidism.

In this sample, this clonotype turned up many times. This rearrangement joins TRBV12-3 or TRBV12-4 to TRBJ1-2; D uncertain. This CDR3 is 13 amino acids long. V dropped 3 bases and J dropped 3 bases, with 8 bases sitting between them. The CDR3 sequence: CASSLTLDYGYTF. The CDR3 nucleotides read TGTGCCAGCAGTTTGACCCTAGACTATGGCTACACCTTC.

In this sample, this clonotype turned up a few times. The chain employs TRBV19 and TRBJ1-4, with D possibly being TRBD1 (5 bases). V lost 4 bases, J lost 0 bases, and 12 bases lay in between. This CDR3 is built from 16 residues. From germline, CDR1 is LNHDA and CDR2 SQIVND (reference sequence). The CDR3 is CASSTWDGTTNEKLFF. The CDR3, as DNA: TGTGCCAGTAGTACCTGGGACGGCACAACTAATGAAAAACTGTTTTTT.

This clonotype has a handful of counts. The chain carries TRBV9 and TRBJ2-1; 9 positions match TRBD2. Trimming took 4 bases from V and 12 from J; bases not matched to a gene: 11. The CDR3 runs to 14 residues. CDR1 and CDR2 from the germline V gene are SGDLS and YYNGEE. The CDR3 DNA reads TGTGCCAGCAGCTTCTCGCGGGGGGGGTCAGGGCAGTTCTTC. Translating it yields CASSFSRGGSGQFF. Using reference TRBV9 and TRBJ2-1 for the parts outside the CDR3, the full variable domain is DSGVTQTPKHLITATGQRVTLRCSPRSGDLSVYWYQQSLDQGLQFLIQYYNGEERAKGNILERFSAQQFPDLHSELNLSSLELGDSALYFCASSFSRGGSGQFFGPGTRLTVL.

This clonotype showed up many times. This sequence joins TRBV20-1 and TRBJ2-7; weak D call: TRBD2 (6 bases). From germline, CDR1 is DFQATT and CDR2 SNEGSKA (reference sequence). This CDR3 comprises 13 residues. V was shortened by 8 bases and J by 2 bases, with 16 bases between the two germline ends. CDR3 in DNA: TGCAGTCCGGAAAGGGACTTAGCCTACGAGCAGTACTTC. Residues: CSPERDLAYEQYF.

This clonotype appeared a single time. The chain is built from TRBV10-3 and TRBJ2-1, with 14 bases fitting TRBD2. CDR3 length equals 18 residues. V lost 6 bases, J lost 8 bases, and 15 bases stayed unmatched. Germline V gene data show CDR1 as ENHRY and CDR2 as SYGVKD. The CDR3 nucleotides are TGTGCCATCAGCGTACGATGGGGACTAGCGGGAGAAGGCGATGAGCAGTTCTTC. Translated, it gives CAISVRWGLAGEGDEQFF.

This clonotype has a count of ten or more. V gene TRBV20-1 combines with J gene TRBJ2-5; 10 bases are a match to TRBD2. Unmatched junction bases numbered 18, after V lost 1 base and J lost 4 bases. CDR1 is DFQATT, CDR2 SNEGSKA, per germline (reference sequence). The CDR3 sequence is 19 residues long. The CDR3 DNA is TGCAGTGCTAGAGCCAGACCCACCGGGACTAGCGTCATTCCAGAGACCCAGTACTTC. It specifies CSARARPTGTSVIPETQYF.

This clonotype occurred many times. This sequence joins TRBV10-3 and TRBJ2-5; 8 positions match TRBD2. The CDR3 covers 13 residues. Unmatched junction bases numbered 5, after V lost 6 bases and J lost 5 bases. The germline CDR1 and CDR2 sequences are ENHRY and SYGVKD. This CDR3 is CAIRATGGETQYF. CDR3 DNA sequence: TGTGCCATCAGAGCTACGGGAGGGGAGACCCAGTACTTC.

This clonotype appeared a few times. This sequence joins TRBV5-6 and TRBJ1-5; D is unclear. Germline V CDR1 and CDR2: SGHDT, YYEEEE. The CDR3 is made up of 15 amino acids. Trimming removed 0 bases from V and 2 bases from J, with 9 bases in between. In DNA form, the CDR3 reads TGTGCCAGCAGCTTGGGGGTAATGCGCAATCAGCCCCAGCATTTT. Translated: CASSLGVMRNQPQHF.

Written as DNA, the CDR3 is TGTGCCAGCAGCTTAGGGGGGTCGTTCTACAATGAGCAGTTCTTC. Translated, it gives CASSLGGSFYNEQFF. The rearrangement joins TRBV7-3 to TRBJ2-1; maybe TRBD2 (6 bases). Trimming removed 2 bases at V and 3 bases at J, with 11 bases between. The CDR3 is made up of 15 amino acids. Per the germline V gene, CDR1 is SGHTA and CDR2 is FQGTGA.

This clonotype was counted many times. The rearrangement links TRBV7-3 to TRBJ2-3, with 8 nucleotides matching TRBD2. This CDR3 spans 13 amino acids. Germline V gene data show CDR1 as SGHTA and CDR2 as FQGTGA. V trimming: 5 bases; J trimming: 4 bases; junction bases outside the gene matches: 2. The CDR3 reads CASSGTRADTQYF. CDR3 nucleotide sequence: TGTGCCAGCAGCGGGACTAGGGCAGATACGCAGTATTTT.

In its sample, this clonotype was seen a few times. The rearrangement uses TRBV12-3 or TRBV12-4 and TRBJ2-2; tentative D call: TRBD2 (6 bases). The CDR3 contains 15 residues. Trimming shortened V by 3 bases and J by 4 bases, and 12 bases separated the two germline ends. CDR3 in DNA: TGTGCCAGCAGTTTGGGGGGTTCTCCCACCGGGGAGCTGTTTTTT. Translated, it gives CASSLGGSPTGELFF.

About this clonotype itself: Sequence at one end of the junction differs from germline and may be a read error. J is TRBJ1-5 and V is TRBV7-9; no reliable D call. Germline V gene lookup returns CDR1 SEHNR and CDR2 FQNEAQ (reference sequence). The CDR3 sequence is 12 residues long. This CDR3 is CDSSLQNQPQHF. The CDR3 DNA reads TGTGACAGCAGCTTACAGAATCAGCCCCAGCATTTT.

This clonotype was counted many times. This chain uses TRBV18 with TRBJ2-7, with D perhaps TRBD1 (6 bases). The CDR3 loop spans 13 amino acids. Trimming pared 5 bases from V and 4 bases from J, leaving 12 bases between. The germline CDR1 and CDR2 sequences are KGHSH and LQKENI. The DNA for the CDR3 is TGTGCCAGCTCAGGACAGCGGTTATACGAGCAGTACTTC. As protein: CASSGQRLYEQYF.

This clonotype was observed a handful of times. Being one base from a much bigger clone, this may be a read error. V and J are TRBV20-1 and TRBJ2-1; a weak D match, TRBD2 (6 bases). The germline V gene encodes CDR1 DFQATT and CDR2 SNEGSKA (reference sequence). The CDR3 has 14 residues. The CDR3 reads CSASGYGRDNEQLF. The CDR3 region has the DNA TGCAGTGCTAGTGGTTACGGGAGAGACAATGAGCAGCTCTTC.

V usage is TRBV7-2 and J usage is TRBJ2-7, with 16 bases identical to TRBD2. This CDR3 contains 19 residues. The V gene end was trimmed by 5 bases and the J gene end by 10 bases; junction bases not matched to a gene: 20. Germline CDR1 is SGHTA and CDR2 is FQGNSA. The DNA for the CDR3 is TGTGCCAGCAGCCCTAGGTGGGGACTAGCGGGAGGGCCCTCGTGGGAACAGTACTTC. Translating it yields CASSPRWGLAGGPSWEQYF.

This clonotype showed up many times. This chain joins TRBV20-1 and TRBJ2-3; D remains unclear. The CDR3 length is 15 residues. With 3 bases removed from V and 1 base from J, the gap between germline ends came to 14 bases. Looked up from germline, CDR1 is DFQATT and CDR2 is SNEGSKA (reference sequence). This CDR3 is CSARVVALGTDTQYF. In DNA form, the CDR3 reads TGCAGTGCTAGGGTCGTGGCTCTTGGCACAGATACGCAGTATTTT.

This clonotype was picked up a small number of times. V is TRBV3-1 and J is TRBJ2-1; 8 bases agree with TRBD2. The CDR3 runs to 14 residues. The germline V gene has CDR1 LGHDT and CDR2 YNNKEL (reference sequence). With 5 bases clipped from V and 6 bases from J, the junction kept 6 bases outside the gene matches. CDR3 residues: CASSNPGLANEQFF. As DNA, the CDR3 is TGTGCCAGCAGCAACCCTGGACTAGCCAATGAGCAGTTCTTC.

This clonotype has at least ten counts. The chain carries TRBV30 and TRBJ1-5, with TRBD1 matching 8 bases. The germline gives CDR1 GTSNPN, CDR2 SVGIG (reference sequence). After removal of 0 bases from V and 2 bases from J, the junction contained 6 bases not matched to a gene. This CDR3 spans 16 amino acids. This CDR3 reads CAWSVGAGGGNQPQHF. CDR3 nucleotide sequence: TGTGCCTGGAGTGTAGGGGCAGGGGGCGGCAATCAGCCCCAGCATTTT. Based on the CDR3 plus reference TRBV30 and TRBJ1-5, the full variable domain is SQTIHQWPATLVQPVGSPLSLECTVEGTSNPNLYWYRQAAGRGLQLLFYSVGIGQISSEVPQNLSASRPQDRQFILSSKKLLLSDSGFYLCAWSVGAGGGNQPQHFGDGTRLSIL.

The chain joins TRBV4-3 to TRBJ2-5; 7 bases line up with TRBD2. The length of the CDR3 is 14 residues. J lost 4 bases, V lost 5 bases, and 7 bases had no gene match. The germline V gene has CDR1 LGHNA and CDR2 YSLEER. The CDR3 loop is CASSGSGAGETQYF. Here the CDR3 DNA reads TGCGCCAGCAGCGGGAGCGGGGCCGGAGAGACCCAGTACTTC.

This clonotype was seen repeatedly, ten times or more. This rearrangement joins TRBV2 to TRBJ1-5; D gene ambiguous. The CDR3 covers 13 residues. Germline V gene data show CDR1 as SNHLY and CDR2 as FYNNEI. V lost 4 bases to trimming and J lost 5 bases, with 9 bases between them. CDR3 protein: CASSVRRHQPQHF. In DNA, the CDR3 is TGTGCCAGCAGTGTGAGGAGGCATCAGCCCCAGCATTTT.

This clonotype appeared once. This chain uses TRBV9 with TRBJ2-3; 7 nucleotides align to TRBD2. The CDR3 covers 19 residues. Per germline, CDR1 SGDLS and CDR2 YYNGEE. V lost 4 bases to trimming and J lost 0 bases; unmatched junction nucleotides: 17. The CDR3 DNA is TGTGCCAGCAGCCCCCGAAATTACGGAGTAGCGGGTAGCACAGATACGCAGTATTTT. Residues: CASSPRNYGVAGSTDTQYF.

In this sample, this clonotype turned up many times. The J gene is TRBJ1-1, the V gene TRBV28; no clear D. V was shortened by 6 bases and J by 1 base, with 9 bases between the two germline ends. Per germline, CDR1 MDHEN and CDR2 SYDVKM. The CDR3 runs to 13 residues. CDR3 residues: CASRISRNTEAFF. The CDR3 DNA follows: TGTGCCAGCAGGATTAGTAGGAACACTGAAGCTTTCTTT.

This clonotype was counted ten times or more. V usage is TRBV6-1 and J usage is TRBJ1-1; TRBD1 might be the D (6 bases). The CDR3 consists of 15 residues. V was pared by 5 bases and J by 4 bases, with 17 bases between. Germline V CDR1 and CDR2: MNHNS, SASEGT. CDR3 amino acids: CASSRGGRGGTEAFF. In DNA form, the CDR3 reads TGTGCCAGCAGTAGAGGGGGGCGAGGAGGCACTGAAGCTTTCTTT.

This rearrangement joins TRBV28 to TRBJ2-5; D is unresolved. V shed 5 bases and J shed 1 base, with 11 bases lying between them. The CDR3 is 14 amino acids. Per the germline V gene, CDR1 is MDHEN and CDR2 is SYDVKM. CDR3 amino acids: CASSRSVSQETQYF. The CDR3 nucleotides read TGTGCCAGCAGTCGCAGCGTATCCCAAGAGACCCAGTACTTC.